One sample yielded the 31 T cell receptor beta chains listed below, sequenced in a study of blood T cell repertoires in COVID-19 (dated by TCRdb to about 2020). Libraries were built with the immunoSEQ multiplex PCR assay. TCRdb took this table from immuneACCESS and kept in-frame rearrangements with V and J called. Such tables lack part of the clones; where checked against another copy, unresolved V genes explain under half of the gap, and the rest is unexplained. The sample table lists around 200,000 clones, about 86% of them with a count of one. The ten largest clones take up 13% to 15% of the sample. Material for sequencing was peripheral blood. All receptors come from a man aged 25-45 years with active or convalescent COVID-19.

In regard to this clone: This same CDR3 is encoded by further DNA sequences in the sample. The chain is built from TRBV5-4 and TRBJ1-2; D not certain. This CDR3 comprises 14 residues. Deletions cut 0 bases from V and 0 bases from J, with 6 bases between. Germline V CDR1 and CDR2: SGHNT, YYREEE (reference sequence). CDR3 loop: CASSLGGANYGYTF. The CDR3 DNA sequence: TGTGCCAGCAGCTTGGGAGGAGCTAACTATGGCTACACCTTC. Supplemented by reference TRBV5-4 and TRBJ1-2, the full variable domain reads ETGVTQSPTHLIKTRGQQVTLRCSSQSGHNTVSWYQQALGQGPQFIFQYYREEENGRGNFPPRFSGLQFPNYSSELNVNALELDDSALYLCASSLGGANYGYTFGSGTRLTVV.

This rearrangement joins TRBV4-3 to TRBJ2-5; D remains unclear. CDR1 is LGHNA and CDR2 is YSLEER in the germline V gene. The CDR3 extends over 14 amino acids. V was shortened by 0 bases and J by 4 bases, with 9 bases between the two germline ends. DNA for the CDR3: TGCGCCAGCAGCCAAGAAGCTGAAGCAGAGACCCAGTACTTC. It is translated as CASSQEAEAETQYF.

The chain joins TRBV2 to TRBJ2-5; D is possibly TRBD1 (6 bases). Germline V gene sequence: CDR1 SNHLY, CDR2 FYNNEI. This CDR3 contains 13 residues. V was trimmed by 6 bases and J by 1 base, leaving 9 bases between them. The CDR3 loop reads CASRTGSQETQYF. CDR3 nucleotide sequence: TGTGCCAGCAGAACAGGGTCCCAAGAGACCCAGTACTTC.

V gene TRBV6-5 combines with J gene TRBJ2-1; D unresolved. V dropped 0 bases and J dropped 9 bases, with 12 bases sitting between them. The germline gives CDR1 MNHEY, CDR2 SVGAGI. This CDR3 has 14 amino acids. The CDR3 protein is CASSYSTKAFEQFF. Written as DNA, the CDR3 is TGTGCCAGCAGTTACTCGACAAAGGCATTTGAGCAGTTCTTC.

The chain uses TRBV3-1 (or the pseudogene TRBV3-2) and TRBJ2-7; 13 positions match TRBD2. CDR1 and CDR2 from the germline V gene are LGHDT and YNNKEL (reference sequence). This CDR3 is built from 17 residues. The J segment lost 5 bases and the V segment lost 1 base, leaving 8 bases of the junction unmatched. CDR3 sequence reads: CASSQVALAGGPHEQYF. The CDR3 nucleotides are TGTGCCAGCAGCCAAGTAGCACTAGCGGGAGGGCCTCACGAGCAGTACTTC.

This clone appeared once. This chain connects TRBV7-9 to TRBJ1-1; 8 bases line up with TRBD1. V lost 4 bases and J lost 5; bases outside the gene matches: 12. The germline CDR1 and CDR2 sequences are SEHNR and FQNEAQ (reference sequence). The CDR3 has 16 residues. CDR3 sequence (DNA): TGTGCCAGCAGCTCGACAGGGGTCGTCGCGGGGACTGAAGCTTTCTTT. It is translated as CASSSTGVVAGTEAFF.

The CDR3 sequence: CASSLDREDTGELFF. In DNA, the CDR3 is TGTGCCAGCAGCTTGGACAGGGAAGACACCGGGGAGCTGTTTTTT. The gene calls are TRBV7-9 and TRBJ2-2; 8 positions match TRBD1. This CDR3 spans 15 amino acids. In germline, CDR1 is SEHNR, CDR2 FQNEAQ (reference sequence). V gave up 3 bases and J gave up 3 bases; unmatched junction bases: 3.

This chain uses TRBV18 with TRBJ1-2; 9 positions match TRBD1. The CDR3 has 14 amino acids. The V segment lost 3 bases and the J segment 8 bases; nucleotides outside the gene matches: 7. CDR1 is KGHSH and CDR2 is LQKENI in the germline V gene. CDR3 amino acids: CASSPGTGPSGYTF. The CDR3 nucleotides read TGTGCCAGCTCACCTGGGACAGGGCCCTCGGGCTACACCTTC.

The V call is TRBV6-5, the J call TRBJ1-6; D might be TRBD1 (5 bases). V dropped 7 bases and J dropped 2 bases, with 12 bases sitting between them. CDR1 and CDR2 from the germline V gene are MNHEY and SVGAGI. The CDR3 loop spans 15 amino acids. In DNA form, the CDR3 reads TGTGCCAGCATCTCCAGCAGGGCCTATAATTCACCCCTCCACTTT. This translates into CASISSRAYNSPLHF.

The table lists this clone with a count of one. The CDR3, as DNA: TGTGCCAGCAGTGAAGTGGACAGAAGCAATCAGCCCCAGCATTTT. Encoded protein: CASSEVDRSNQPQHF. V is TRBV6-1 and J is TRBJ1-5, with D perhaps TRBD1 (6 bases). CDR3 length: 15 amino acids. V dropped 1 base and J dropped 1 base, with 8 bases sitting between them. The germline gives CDR1 MNHNS, CDR2 SASEGT.

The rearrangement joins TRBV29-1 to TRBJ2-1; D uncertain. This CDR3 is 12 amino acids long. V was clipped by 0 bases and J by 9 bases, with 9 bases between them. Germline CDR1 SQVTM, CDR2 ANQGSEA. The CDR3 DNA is TGCAGCGTTGAAGATCGGCGAGGTGAGCAGTTCTTC. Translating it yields CSVEDRRGEQFF.

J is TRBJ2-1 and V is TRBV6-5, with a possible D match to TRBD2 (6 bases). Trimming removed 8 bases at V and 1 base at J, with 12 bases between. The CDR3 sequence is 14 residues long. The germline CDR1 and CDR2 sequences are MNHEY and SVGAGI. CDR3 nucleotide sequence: TGTGCCAGCGGCATCCGGGAGTCCTACAATGAGCAGTTCTTC. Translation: CASGIRESYNEQFF.

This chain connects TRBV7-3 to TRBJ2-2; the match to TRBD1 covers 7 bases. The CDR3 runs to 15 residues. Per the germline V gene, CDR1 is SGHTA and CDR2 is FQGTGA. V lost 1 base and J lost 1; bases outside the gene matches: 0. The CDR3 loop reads CASSLRQGNTGELFF. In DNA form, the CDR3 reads TGTGCCAGCAGCTTAAGACAGGGGAACACCGGGGAGCTGTTTTTT. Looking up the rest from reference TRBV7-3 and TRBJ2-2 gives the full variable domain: GAGVSQTPSNKVTEKGKYVELRCDPISGHTALYWYRQSLGQGPEFLIYFQGTGAADDSGLPNDRFFAVRPEGSVSTLKIQRTERGDSAVYLCASSLRQGNTGELFFGEGSRLTVL.

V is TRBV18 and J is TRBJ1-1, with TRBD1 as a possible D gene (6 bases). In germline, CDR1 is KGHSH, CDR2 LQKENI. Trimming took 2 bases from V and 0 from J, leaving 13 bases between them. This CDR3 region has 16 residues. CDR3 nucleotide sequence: TGTGCCAGCTCACCAAGGCAGGGGTACCTGAACACTGAAGCTTTCTTT. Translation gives CASSPRQGYLNTEAFF.

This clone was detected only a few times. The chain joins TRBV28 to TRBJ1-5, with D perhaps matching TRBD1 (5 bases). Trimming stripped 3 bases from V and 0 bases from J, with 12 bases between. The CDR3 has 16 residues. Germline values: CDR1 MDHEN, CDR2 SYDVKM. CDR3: CASSFRPGISNQPQHF. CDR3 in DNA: TGTGCCAGCAGTTTCCGGCCAGGGATTAGCAATCAGCCCCAGCATTTT.

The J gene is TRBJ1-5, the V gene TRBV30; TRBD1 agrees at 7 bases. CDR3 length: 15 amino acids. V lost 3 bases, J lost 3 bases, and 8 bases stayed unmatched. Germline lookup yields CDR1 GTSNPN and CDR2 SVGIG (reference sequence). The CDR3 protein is CAWSAGQAVNQPQHF. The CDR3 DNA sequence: TGTGCCTGGAGCGCCGGACAGGCCGTCAATCAGCCCCAGCATTTT.

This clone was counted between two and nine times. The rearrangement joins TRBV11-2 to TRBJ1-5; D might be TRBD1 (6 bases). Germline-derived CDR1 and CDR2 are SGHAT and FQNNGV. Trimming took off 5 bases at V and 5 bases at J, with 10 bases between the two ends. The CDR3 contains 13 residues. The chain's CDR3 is CASSTTGYQPQHF. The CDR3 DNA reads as TGTGCCAGCAGCACGACAGGTTATCAGCCCCAGCATTTT.

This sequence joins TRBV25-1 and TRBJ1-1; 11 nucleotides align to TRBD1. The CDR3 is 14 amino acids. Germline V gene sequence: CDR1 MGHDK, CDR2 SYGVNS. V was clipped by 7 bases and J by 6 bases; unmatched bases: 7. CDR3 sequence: CASNVDRGLAEAFF. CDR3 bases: TGTGCCAGCAATGTGGACAGGGGGCTGGCTGAAGCTTTCTTT.

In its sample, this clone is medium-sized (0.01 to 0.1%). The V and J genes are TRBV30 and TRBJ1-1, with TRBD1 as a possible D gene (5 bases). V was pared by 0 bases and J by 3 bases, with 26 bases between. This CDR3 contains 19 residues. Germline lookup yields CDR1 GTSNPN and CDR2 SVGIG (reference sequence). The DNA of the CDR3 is TGTGCCTGGAGTGTACAGTTTAGTCTTGGGTACGGGGGTCACACTGAAGCTTTCTTT. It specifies CAWSVQFSLGYGGHTEAFF. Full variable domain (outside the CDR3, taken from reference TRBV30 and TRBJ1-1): SQTIHQWPATLVQPVGSPLSLECTVEGTSNPNLYWYRQAAGRGLQLLFYSVGIGQISSEVPQNLSASRPQDRQFILSSKKLLLSDSGFYLCAWSVQFSLGYGGHTEAFFGQGTRLTVV.

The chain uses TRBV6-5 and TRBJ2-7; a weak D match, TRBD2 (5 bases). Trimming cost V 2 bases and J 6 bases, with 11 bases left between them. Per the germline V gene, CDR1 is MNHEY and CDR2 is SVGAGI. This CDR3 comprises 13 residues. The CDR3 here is CASSYGLASEQYF. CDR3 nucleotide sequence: TGTGCCAGCAGTTACGGGCTAGCTTCCGAGCAGTACTTC.

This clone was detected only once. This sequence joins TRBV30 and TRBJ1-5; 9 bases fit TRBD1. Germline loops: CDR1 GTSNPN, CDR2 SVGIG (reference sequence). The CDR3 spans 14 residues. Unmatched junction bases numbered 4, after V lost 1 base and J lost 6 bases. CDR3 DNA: TGTGCCTGGAGTGGGGACAGGGACGTTCAGCCCCAGCATTTT. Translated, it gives CAWSGDRDVQPQHF. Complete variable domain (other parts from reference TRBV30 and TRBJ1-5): SQTIHQWPATLVQPVGSPLSLECTVEGTSNPNLYWYRQAAGRGLQLLFYSVGIGQISSEVPQNLSASRPQDRQFILSSKKLLLSDSGFYLCAWSGDRDVQPQHFGDGTRLSIL.

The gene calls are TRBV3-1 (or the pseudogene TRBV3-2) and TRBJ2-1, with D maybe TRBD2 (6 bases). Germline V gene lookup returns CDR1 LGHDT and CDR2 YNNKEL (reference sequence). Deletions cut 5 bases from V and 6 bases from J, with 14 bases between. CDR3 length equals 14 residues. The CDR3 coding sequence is TGTGCCAGCAGCTACGTCGGGAGCGGCAATGAGCAGTTCTTC. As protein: CASSYVGSGNEQFF.

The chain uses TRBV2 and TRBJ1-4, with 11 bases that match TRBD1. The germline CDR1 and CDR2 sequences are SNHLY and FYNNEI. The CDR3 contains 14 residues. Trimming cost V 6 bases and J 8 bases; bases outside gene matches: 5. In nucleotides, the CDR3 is TGTGCCAGCAGCACCGGGACAGGGGGGGAAAAACTGTTTTTT. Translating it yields CASSTGTGGEKLFF.

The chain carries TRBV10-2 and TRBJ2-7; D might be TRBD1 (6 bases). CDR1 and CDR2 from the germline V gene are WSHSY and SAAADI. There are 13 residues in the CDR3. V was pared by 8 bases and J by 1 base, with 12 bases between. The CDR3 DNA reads TGCGCCAGCCCGGGACAACTTTCCTACGAGCAGTACGTC. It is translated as CASPGQLSYEQYV.

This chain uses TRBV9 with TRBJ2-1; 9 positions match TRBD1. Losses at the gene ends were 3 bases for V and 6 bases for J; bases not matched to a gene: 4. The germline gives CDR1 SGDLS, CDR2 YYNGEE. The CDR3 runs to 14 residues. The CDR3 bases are TGTGCCAGCAGCGGAGTGGGACAGGGCAATGAGCAGTTCTTC. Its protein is CASSGVGQGNEQFF. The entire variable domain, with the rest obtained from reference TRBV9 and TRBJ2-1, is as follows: DSGVTQTPKHLITATGQRVTLRCSPRSGDLSVYWYQQSLDQGLQFLIQYYNGEERAKGNILERFSAQQFPDLHSELNLSSLELGDSALYFCASSGVGQGNEQFFGPGTRLTVL.

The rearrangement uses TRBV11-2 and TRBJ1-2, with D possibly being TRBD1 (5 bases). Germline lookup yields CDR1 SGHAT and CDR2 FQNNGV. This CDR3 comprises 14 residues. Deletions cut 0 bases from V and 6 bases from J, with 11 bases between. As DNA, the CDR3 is TGTGCCAGCAGCTTAGATCGGGGGTCTAATGGCTACACCTTC. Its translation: CASSLDRGSNGYTF.

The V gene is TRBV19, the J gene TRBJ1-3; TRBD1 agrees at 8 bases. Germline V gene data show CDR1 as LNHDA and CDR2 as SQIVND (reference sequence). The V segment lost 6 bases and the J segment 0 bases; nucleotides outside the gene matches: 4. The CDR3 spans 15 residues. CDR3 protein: CASRLDRVSGNTIYF. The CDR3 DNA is TGTGCCAGTAGATTGGACAGGGTCTCTGGAAACACCATATATTTT.

The CDR3 reads CASSLSVPGGEQFF. CDR3 sequence (DNA): TGTGCCAGCAGCTTATCAGTGCCCGGAGGTGAGCAGTTCTTC. The chain is built from TRBV7-9 and TRBJ2-1, with D possibly matching TRBD2 (5 bases). The V and J ends lost 2 bases and 9 bases respectively, with 14 bases between them. Germline loops: CDR1 SEHNR, CDR2 FQNEAQ (reference sequence). CDR3 length: 14 residues. Full variable domain (remainder filled in from reference TRBV7-9 and TRBJ2-1): DTGVSQNPRHKITKRGQNVTFRCDPISEHNRLYWYRQTLGQGPEFLTYFQNEAQLEKSRLLSDRFSAERPKGSFSTLEIQRTEQGDSAMYLCASSLSVPGGEQFFGPGTRLTVL.

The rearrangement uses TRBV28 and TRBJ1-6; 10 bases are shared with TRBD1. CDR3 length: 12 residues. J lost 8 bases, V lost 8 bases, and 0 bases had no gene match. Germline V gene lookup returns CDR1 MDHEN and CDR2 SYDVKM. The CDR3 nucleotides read TGTGCCAGCGGGACAGGGGATTCACCCCTCCACTTT. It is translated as CASGTGDSPLHF.

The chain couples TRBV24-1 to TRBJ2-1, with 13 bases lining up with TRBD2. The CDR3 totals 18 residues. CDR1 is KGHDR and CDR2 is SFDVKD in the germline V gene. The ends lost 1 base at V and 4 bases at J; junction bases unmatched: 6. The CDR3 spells CATSDFTSGRAEYNEQFF. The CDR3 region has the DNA TGTGCCACCAGTGATTTTACTAGCGGGAGGGCCGAGTACAATGAGCAGTTCTTC.

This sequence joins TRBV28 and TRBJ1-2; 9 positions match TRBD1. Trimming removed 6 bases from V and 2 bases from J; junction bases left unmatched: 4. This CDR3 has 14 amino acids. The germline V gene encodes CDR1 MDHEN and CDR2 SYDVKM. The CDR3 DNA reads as TGTGCCAGCAGGACGGGACAGGGAAACTATGGCTACACCTTC. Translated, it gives CASRTGQGNYGYTF.